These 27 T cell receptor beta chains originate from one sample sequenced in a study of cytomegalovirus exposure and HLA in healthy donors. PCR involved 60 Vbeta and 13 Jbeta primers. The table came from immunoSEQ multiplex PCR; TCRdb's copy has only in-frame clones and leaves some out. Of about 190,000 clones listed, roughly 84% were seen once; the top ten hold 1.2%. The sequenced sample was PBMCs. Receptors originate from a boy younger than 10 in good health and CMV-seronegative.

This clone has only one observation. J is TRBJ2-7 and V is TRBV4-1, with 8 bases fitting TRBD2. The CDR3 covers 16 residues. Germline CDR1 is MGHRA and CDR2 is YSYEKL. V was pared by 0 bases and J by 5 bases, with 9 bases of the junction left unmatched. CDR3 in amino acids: CASSQDGSGKGDEQYF. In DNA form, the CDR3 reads TGCGCCAGCAGCCAAGATGGTAGCGGGAAGGGAGACGAGCAGTACTTC.

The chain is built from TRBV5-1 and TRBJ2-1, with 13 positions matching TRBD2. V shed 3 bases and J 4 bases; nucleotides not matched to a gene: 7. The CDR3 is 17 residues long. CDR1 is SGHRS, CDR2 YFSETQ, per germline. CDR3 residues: CASSSGTSGTRYNEQFF. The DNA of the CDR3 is TGCGCCAGCAGCTCCGGGACTAGCGGGACCCGTTACAATGAGCAGTTCTTC.

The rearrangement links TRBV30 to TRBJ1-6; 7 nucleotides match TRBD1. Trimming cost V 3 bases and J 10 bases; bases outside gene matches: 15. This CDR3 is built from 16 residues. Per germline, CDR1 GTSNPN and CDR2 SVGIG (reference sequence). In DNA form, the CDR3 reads TGTGCCTGGAGGCATCCGGGACAGCCTAAAGGATCACCCCTCCACTTT. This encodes CAWRHPGQPKGSPLHF. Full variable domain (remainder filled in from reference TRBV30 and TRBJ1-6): SQTIHQWPATLVQPVGSPLSLECTVEGTSNPNLYWYRQAAGRGLQLLFYSVGIGQISSEVPQNLSASRPQDRQFILSSKKLLLSDSGFYLCAWRHPGQPKGSPLHFGNGTRLTVT.

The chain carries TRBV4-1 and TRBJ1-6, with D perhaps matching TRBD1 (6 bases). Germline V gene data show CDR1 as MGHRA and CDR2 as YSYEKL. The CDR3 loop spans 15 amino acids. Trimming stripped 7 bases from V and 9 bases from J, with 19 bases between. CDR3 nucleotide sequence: TGCGCCAGCAACCATTTAACAGGGAAGGGTTCACCCCTCCACTTT. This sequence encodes CASNHLTGKGSPLHF.

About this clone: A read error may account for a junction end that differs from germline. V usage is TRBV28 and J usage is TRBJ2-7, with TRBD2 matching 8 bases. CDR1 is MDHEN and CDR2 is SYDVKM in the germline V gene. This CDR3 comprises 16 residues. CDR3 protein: CASSLSPAGGSHEQYF. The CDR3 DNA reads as TGTGCCAGCAGTTTAAGCCCGGCGGGGGGCTCCCACGAGCAGTACTTC.

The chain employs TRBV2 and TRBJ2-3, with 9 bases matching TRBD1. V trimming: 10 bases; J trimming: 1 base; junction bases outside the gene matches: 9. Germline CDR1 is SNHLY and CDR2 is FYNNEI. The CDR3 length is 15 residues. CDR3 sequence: CATLDRGFGTDTQYF. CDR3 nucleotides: TGTGCCACCCTCGACAGGGGGTTTGGCACAGATACGCAGTATTTT.

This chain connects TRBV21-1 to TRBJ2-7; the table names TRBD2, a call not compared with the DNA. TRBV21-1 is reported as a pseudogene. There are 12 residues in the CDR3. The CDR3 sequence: CASSKAHYEQYV. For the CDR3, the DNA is TGTGCCAGCAGCAAAGCGCACTACGAGCAGTACGTC.

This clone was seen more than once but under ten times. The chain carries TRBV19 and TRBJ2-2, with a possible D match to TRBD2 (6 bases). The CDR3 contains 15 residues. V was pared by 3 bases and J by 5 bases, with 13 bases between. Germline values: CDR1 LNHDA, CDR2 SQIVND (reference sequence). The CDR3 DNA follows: TGTGCCAGTAGTATCACCGGGAGTGGGACCGGGGAGCTGTTTTTT. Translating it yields CASSITGSGTGELFF.

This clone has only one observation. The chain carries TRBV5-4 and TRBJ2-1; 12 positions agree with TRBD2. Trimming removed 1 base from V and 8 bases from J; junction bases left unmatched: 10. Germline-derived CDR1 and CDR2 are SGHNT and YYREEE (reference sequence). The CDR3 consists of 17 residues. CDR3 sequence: CASSLTRLAGEFDEQFF. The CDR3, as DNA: TGTGCCAGCAGCTTGACCCGACTAGCGGGAGAATTCGATGAGCAGTTCTTC.

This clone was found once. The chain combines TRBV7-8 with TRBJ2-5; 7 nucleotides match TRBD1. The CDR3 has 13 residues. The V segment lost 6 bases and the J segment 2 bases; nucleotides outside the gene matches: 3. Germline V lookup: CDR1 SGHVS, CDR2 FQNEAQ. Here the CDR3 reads CASSTGAQETQYF. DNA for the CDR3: TGTGCCAGCAGTACAGGGGCACAAGAGACCCAGTACTTC. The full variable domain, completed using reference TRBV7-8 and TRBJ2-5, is GAGVSQSPRYKVAKRGQDVALRCDPISGHVSLFWYQQALGQGPEFLTYFQNEAQLDKSGLPSDRFFAERPEGSVSTLKIQRTQQEDSAVYLCASSTGAQETQYFGPGTRLLVL.

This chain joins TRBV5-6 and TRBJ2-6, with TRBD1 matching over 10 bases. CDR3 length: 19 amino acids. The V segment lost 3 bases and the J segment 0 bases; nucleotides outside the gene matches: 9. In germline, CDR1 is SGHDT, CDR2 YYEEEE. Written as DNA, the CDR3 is TGTGCCAGCAGCTCCGGGACAGGGGCTATCAGCTCTGGGGCCAACGTCCTGACTTTC. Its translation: CASSSGTGAISSGANVLTF.

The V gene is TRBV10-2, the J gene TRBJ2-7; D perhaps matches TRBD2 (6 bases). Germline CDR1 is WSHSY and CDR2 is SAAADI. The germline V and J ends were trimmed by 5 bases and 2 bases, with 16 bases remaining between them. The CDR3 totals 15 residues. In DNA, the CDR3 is TGCGCCAGCAGTAAAAAATCCGGGGGTCCCTACGAGCAGTACTTC. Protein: CASSKKSGGPYEQYF.

In DNA, the CDR3 is TGTGCCAGCAGCTCAGGGGATGGCAATCAGCCCCAGCATTTT. The encoded protein is CASSSGDGNQPQHF. V usage is TRBV5-6 and J usage is TRBJ1-5; possible D gene TRBD1, 6 bases. The ends were cut back, 3 bases at V and 2 bases at J, with 9 bases in the middle. The germline V gene encodes CDR1 SGHDT and CDR2 YYEEEE. The CDR3 contains 14 residues. Complete variable domain (other parts from reference TRBV5-6 and TRBJ1-5): DAGVTQSPTHLIKTRGQQVTLRCSPKSGHDTVSWYQQALGQGPQFIFQYYEEEERQRGNFPDRFSGHQFPNYSSELNVNALLLGDSALYLCASSSGDGNQPQHFGDGTRLSIL.

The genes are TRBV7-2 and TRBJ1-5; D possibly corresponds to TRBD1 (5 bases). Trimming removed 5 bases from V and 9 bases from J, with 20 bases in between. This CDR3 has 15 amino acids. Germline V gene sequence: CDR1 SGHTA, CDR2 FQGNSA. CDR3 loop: CASSHEAGSGGPQHF. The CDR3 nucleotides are TGTGCCAGCAGCCATGAGGCGGGGTCTGGGGGGCCCCAGCATTTT.

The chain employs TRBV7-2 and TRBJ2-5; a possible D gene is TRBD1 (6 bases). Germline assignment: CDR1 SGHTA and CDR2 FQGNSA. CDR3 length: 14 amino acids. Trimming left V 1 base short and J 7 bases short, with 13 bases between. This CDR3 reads CASSLGGQGGTQYF. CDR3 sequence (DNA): TGTGCCAGCAGCTTAGGGGGGCAGGGCGGGACCCAGTACTTC. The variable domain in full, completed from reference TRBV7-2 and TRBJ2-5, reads GAGVSQSPSNKVTEKGKDVELRCDPISGHTALYWYRQSLGQGLEFLIYFQGNSAPDKSGLPSDRFSAERTGGSVSTLTIQRTQQEDSAVYLCASSLGGQGGTQYFGPGTRLLVL.

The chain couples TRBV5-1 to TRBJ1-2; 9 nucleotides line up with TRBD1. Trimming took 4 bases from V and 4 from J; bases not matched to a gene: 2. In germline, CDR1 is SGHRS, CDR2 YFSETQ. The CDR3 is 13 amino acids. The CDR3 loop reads CASSTGQGYGYTF. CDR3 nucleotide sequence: TGCGCCAGCAGCACGGGACAGGGCTATGGCTACACCTTC.

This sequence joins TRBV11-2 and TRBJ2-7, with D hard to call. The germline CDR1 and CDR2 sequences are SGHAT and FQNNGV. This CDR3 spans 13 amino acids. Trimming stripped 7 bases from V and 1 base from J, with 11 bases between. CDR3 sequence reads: CASKRTSSYEQYF. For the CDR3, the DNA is TGTGCCAGCAAGCGAACGTCGTCCTACGAGCAGTACTTC.

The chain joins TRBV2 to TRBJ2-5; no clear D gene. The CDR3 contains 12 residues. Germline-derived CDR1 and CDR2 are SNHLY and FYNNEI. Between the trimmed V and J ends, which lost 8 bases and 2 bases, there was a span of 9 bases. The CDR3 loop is CASGVKQETQYF. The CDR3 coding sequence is TGTGCCAGCGGTGTAAAACAAGAGACCCAGTACTTC.

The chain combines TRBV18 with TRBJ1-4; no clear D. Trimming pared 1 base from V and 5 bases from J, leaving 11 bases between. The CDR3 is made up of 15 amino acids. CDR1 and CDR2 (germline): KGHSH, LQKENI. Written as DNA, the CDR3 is TGTGCCAGCTCACCACAAGAAGGGAGGAATGAAAAACTGTTTTTT. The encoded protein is CASSPQEGRNEKLFF.

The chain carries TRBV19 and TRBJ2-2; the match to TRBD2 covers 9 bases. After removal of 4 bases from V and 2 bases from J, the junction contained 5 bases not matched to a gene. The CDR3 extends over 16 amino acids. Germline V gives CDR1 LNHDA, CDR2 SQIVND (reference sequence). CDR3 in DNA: TGTGCCAGTAGTAACCTAGCGGGGCCTAACACCGGGGAGCTGTTTTTT. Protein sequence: CASSNLAGPNTGELFF.

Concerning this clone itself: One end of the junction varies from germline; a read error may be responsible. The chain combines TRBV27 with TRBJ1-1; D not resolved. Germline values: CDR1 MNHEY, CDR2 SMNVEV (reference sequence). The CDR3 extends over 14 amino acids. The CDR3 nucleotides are TGTGCCAGCCGTTTAACCCCCGGACTTAGGAAAGCTTTCTTT. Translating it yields CASRLTPGLRKAFF.

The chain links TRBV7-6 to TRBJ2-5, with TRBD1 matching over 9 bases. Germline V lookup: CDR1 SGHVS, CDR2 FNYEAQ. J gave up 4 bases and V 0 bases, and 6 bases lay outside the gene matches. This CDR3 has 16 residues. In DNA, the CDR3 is TGTGCCAGCAGCTTAGCGGGGACAGGGTTTGTAGAGACCCAGTACTTC. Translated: CASSLAGTGFVETQYF.

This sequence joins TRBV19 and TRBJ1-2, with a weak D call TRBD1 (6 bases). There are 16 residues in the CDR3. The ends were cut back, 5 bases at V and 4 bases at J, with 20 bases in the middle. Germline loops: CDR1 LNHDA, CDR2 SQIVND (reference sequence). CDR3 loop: CASSPPGGRTFYGYTF. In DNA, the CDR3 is TGTGCCAGTAGTCCCCCGGGGGGCCGTACATTCTATGGCTACACCTTC.

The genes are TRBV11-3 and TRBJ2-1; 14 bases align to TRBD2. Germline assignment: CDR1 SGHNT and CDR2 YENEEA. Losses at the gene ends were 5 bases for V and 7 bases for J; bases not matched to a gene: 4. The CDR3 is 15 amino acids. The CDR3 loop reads CASSPGTSGRNEQFF. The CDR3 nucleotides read TGTGCCAGCAGCCCTGGGACTAGCGGGAGAAATGAGCAGTTCTTC.

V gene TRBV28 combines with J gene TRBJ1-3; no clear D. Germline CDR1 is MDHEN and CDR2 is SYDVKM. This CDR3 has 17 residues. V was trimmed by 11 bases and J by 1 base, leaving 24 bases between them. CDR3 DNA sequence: TGTGCCTCCCAAGCGGACCGGATTATTCCTTCTGGAAACACCATATATTTT. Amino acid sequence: CASQADRIIPSGNTIYF.

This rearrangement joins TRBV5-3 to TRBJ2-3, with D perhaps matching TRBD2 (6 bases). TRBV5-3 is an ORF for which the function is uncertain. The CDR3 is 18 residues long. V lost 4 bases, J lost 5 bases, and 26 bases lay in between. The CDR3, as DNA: TGTGCCAGAAGCCCCATACCCCCGGGACTGGAACATGGAGATACGCAGTATTTT. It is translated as CARSPIPPGLEHGDTQYF.

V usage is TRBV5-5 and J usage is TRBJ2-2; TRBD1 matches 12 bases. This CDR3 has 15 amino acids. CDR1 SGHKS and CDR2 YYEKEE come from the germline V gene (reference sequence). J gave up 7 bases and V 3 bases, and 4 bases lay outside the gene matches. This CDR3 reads CASSWGQGAGGELFF. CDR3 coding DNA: TGTGCCAGCAGCTGGGGACAGGGGGCTGGCGGGGAGCTGTTTTTT.